This T cell receptor (beta chain) emerged from a study of tumor-infiltrating lymphocytes in primary liver carcinoma. The template, around 520 ng total RNA, yielded TCR beta cDNA made with a constant-region primer. Each TCR beta library was derived from three nested multiplex PCR rounds that employed slightly modified ARM-PCR. It was with TRBV1-TRBV30 forward primers and a C-beta reverse primer that the first two PCR rounds were run, at around 10 cycles each. TCRdb passed the multiplex PCR reads through MiXCR, listing each CDR3 protein once. The sample yields about 210,000 distinct CDR3 sequences, around four fifths seen once. Unsorted bulk tissue (roughly 20-34 mg) underwent RNA and DNA co-extraction. With respect to this clonotype: A read error may produce the germline difference seen at one junction end.

The CDR3 spans 17 residues. The V gene's germline CDR1 is SGHAT and CDR2 FQDESV (reference sequence). The chain is built from TRBV11-1 and TRBJ2-4; 8 bases are a match to TRBD2. This receptor was obtained from a man aged 35 to 55 with primary liver carcinoma and hepatitis B virus infection. The sequenced material came from tumor tissue from primary liver carcinoma. The CDR3 protein is CASSSPGTSGTKIIQYF. The CDR3 DNA is TGTGCCAGCAGTTCTCCCGGGACTAGTGGGACCAAAATCATTCAGTACTTC.